One sample yielded the 6 T cell receptor beta chains listed below, sequenced in a study of control samples from healthy donors and cancer patients. Clones were read by immunoSEQ multiplex PCR, and TCRdb kept only the in-frame ones, dropping some. The sample records fewer than 45,000 clones, 80% to 95% being singletons. Material for sequencing was PBMCs. The origin of the receptors is a woman aged 35 to 49 with head and neck cancer.

This chain links TRBV11-1 with TRBJ2-1; 8 nucleotides line up with TRBD2. V gave up 0 bases and J gave up 7 bases; unmatched junction bases: 5. CDR3 size: 15 residues. Looked up from germline, CDR1 is SGHAT and CDR2 is FQDESV (reference sequence). CDR3 amino acids: CASSLASGEWNEQFF. The CDR3, as DNA: TGTGCCAGCAGCTTAGCTAGCGGGGAGTGGAATGAGCAGTTCTTC.

The chain carries TRBV7-2 and TRBJ1-4; D gene ambiguous. Per the germline V gene, CDR1 is SGHTA and CDR2 is FQGNSA. This CDR3 comprises 15 residues. The V end lost 2 bases, the J end lost 8 bases, and 15 bases lay between the germline ends. This CDR3 is CASSLRMGNGEKLFF. CDR3 DNA: TGTGCCAGCAGCTTACGTATGGGGAACGGAGAAAAACTGTTTTTT.

The chain links TRBV20-1 to TRBJ2-7; TRBD1 matches 7 bases. The V and J ends lost 8 bases and 2 bases, in that order; junction bases with no gene match: 3. CDR1 DFQATT and CDR2 SNEGSKA come from the germline V gene (reference sequence). The CDR3 sequence is 11 residues long. The CDR3: CSTGQPYEQYF. DNA for the CDR3: TGCAGTACGGGACAGCCCTACGAGCAGTACTTC.

This chain joins TRBV28 and TRBJ1-1; TRBD1 is a possible D gene (6 bases). CDR3 length: 15 residues. The V end was cut by 3 bases, the J end by 1 base, with 12 bases between. CDR1 is MDHEN, CDR2 SYDVKM, per germline. CDR3: CASSFSLGGNTEAFF. CDR3 DNA: TGTGCCAGCAGTTTCTCCTTAGGGGGGAACACTGAAGCTTTCTTT. Together with reference TRBV28 and TRBJ1-1, the CDR3 gives the full variable domain: DVKVTQSSRYLVKRTGEKVFLECVQDMDHENMFWYRQDPGLGLRLIYFSYDVKMKEKGDIPEGYSVSREKKERFSLILESASTNQTSMYLCASSFSLGGNTEAFFGQGTRLTVV.

The V and J genes are TRBV18 and TRBJ1-2; unclear D gene. V was trimmed by 0 bases and J by 1 base, leaving 12 bases between them. The V gene's germline CDR1 is KGHSH and CDR2 LQKENI. This CDR3 has 16 amino acids. The CDR3 loop is CASSPPFTPLNYGYTF. As DNA, the CDR3 is TGTGCCAGCTCACCACCTTTTACCCCTCTTAACTATGGCTACACCTTC.

CDR3 in DNA: TGTGCCAGCAGACCGGGACAGGCCAGCACAGATACGCAGTATTTT. Protein: CASRPGQASTDTQYF. V is TRBV5-8 and J is TRBJ2-3; 8 bases agree with TRBD1. The CDR3 has 15 residues. With 5 bases clipped from V and 0 bases from J, the junction kept 5 bases outside the gene matches. Germline loops: CDR1 SGHTS, CDR2 YDEGEE.